These 26 T cell receptor beta chains were all obtained from the same sample, sequenced in a study of response to subunit inactivated influenza vaccine. TCRdb fed the RT-PCR reads into MiXCR, producing one record per CDR3 protein. The sample records some 570,000 distinct CDR3 sequences, 11% being singletons. These same data were also listed under a study on T cells expressing NK-cell markers. That investigation notes: UMIs accompanied the 5'RACE template switching by which TCR beta cDNA was made.

The input for sequencing was PBMCs from blood, taken on the day of vaccination. All receptors derive from a man aged 50 or older who received an inactivated influenza vaccine.

This clonotype was seen more than once but under ten times. J is TRBJ2-7 and V is TRBV20-1, with D maybe TRBD1 (5 bases). The CDR3 covers 14 residues. Looked up from germline, CDR1 is DFQATT and CDR2 is SNEGSKA (reference sequence). Trimming left V 1 base short and J 4 bases short, with 14 bases between. CDR3 DNA sequence: TGCAGTGCTAGAGTTGACTCCAAGGGGTACGAGCAGTACTTC. It specifies CSARVDSKGYEQYF.

V is TRBV5-1 and J is TRBJ2-2, with D perhaps being TRBD1 or TRBD2 (6 bases each). V gave up 3 bases and J gave up 1 base, with 13 bases separating them. The germline gives CDR1 SGHRS, CDR2 YFSETQ. The CDR3 loop spans 16 amino acids. CDR3 sequence: CASSSGGGENTGELFF. The CDR3 nucleotides read TGCGCCAGCAGCTCCGGGGGCGGGGAGAACACCGGGGAGCTGTTTTTT.

This clonotype was counted ten times or more. The chain is built from TRBV6-2 or TRBV6-3 and TRBJ1-1; a possible D gene is TRBD1 (6 bases). Deletions cut 6 bases from V and 1 base from J, with 12 bases between. Germline-derived CDR1 and CDR2 are MNHEY and SVGEGT. CDR3 size: 14 residues. The CDR3 protein is CASSLSRGNTEAFF. The CDR3, as DNA: TGTGCCAGCAGCTTGAGCAGGGGGAACACTGAAGCTTTCTTT.

The chain uses TRBV12-3 or TRBV12-4 and TRBJ2-2; D may be TRBD2 (5 bases). V lost 3 bases and J 6 bases, leaving 17 bases between the germline ends. CDR3 size: 16 residues. The CDR3 is CASSFRASFIAGELFF. CDR3 nucleotide sequence: TGTGCCAGCAGTTTTCGGGCTAGCTTTATAGCCGGGGAGCTGTTTTTT.

This clonotype showed up just a few times. The genes are TRBV6-2 or TRBV6-3 and TRBJ2-7, with D unresolved. The germline CDR1 and CDR2 sequences are MNHEY and SVGEGT. This CDR3 comprises 11 residues. V was shortened by 6 bases and J by 7 bases, with 10 bases between the two germline ends. Here the CDR3 reads CASRVSGEQYF. The CDR3 nucleotides read TGTGCCAGCAGAGTTTCCGGTGAGCAGTACTTC.

The sample holds a few counts of this clonotype. This chain uses TRBV5-1 with TRBJ2-3; no clear D gene. V was pared by 5 bases and J by 1 base, with 11 bases between. Germline loops: CDR1 SGHRS, CDR2 YFSETQ. This CDR3 spans 14 amino acids. The CDR3 DNA sequence: TGCGCCAGCAGTCCGACGGCAGGCACAGATACGCAGTATTTT. Amino acid sequence: CASSPTAGTDTQYF.

This clonotype was seen more than once but under ten times. This sequence joins TRBV5-1 and TRBJ2-7, with 7 bases aligning to TRBD2. Germline assignment: CDR1 SGHRS and CDR2 YFSETQ. This CDR3 spans 15 amino acids. V gave up 0 bases and J gave up 3 bases; unmatched junction bases: 6. CDR3 sequence: CASSLGVAGRYEQYF. DNA for the CDR3: TGCGCCAGCAGCTTGGGGGTAGCGGGTCGCTACGAGCAGTACTTC.

The CDR3 nucleotides are TGTGCCATCTATGACGGGGGCCATTCCTACAATGAGCAGTTCTTC. Its protein product is CAIYDGGHSYNEQFF. The chain combines TRBV10-3 with TRBJ2-1; D possibly matches TRBD1 or TRBD2 (6 bases each). CDR3 length: 15 residues. Trimming removed 8 bases at V and 1 base at J, with 15 bases between. The germline V gene encodes CDR1 ENHRY and CDR2 SYGVKD.

The table lists this clonotype with a few counts. The CDR3 reads CASSQILNMVAFPDTQYF. The CDR3 nucleotides are TGCGCCAGCAGCCAAATACTGAATATGGTAGCTTTCCCAGATACGCAGTATTTT. The V gene is TRBV4-1, the J gene TRBJ2-3; no clear D. CDR1 and CDR2 from the germline V gene are MGHRA and YSYEKL. Trimming took off 2 bases at V and 4 bases at J, with 22 bases between the two ends. CDR3 length: 18 amino acids.

The rearrangement joins TRBV20-1 to TRBJ2-1, with 9 nucleotides matching TRBD1. Trimming took 0 bases from V and 2 from J; bases not matched to a gene: 5. CDR3 length: 16 amino acids. The germline CDR1 and CDR2 sequences are DFQATT and SNEGSKA (reference sequence). The CDR3 reads CSARDLQGAAYNEQFF. The CDR3 DNA follows: TGCAGTGCTAGAGACTTACAGGGGGCCGCCTACAATGAGCAGTTCTTC.

This clonotype was counted only a few times. The J gene is TRBJ2-5, the V gene TRBV9; D might be TRBD2 (6 bases). Deletions cut 4 bases from V and 3 bases from J, with 16 bases between. Germline lookup yields CDR1 SGDLS and CDR2 YYNGEE. The length of the CDR3 is 15 residues. The CDR3 region is CASSSSWGVEETQYF. The CDR3 DNA reads as TGTGCCAGCAGCTCTTCGTGGGGGGTGGAAGAGACCCAGTACTTC.

This clonotype was detected a few times. The chain recombines TRBV5-1 with TRBJ1-4; D gene uncertain. Germline loops: CDR1 SGHRS, CDR2 YFSETQ. The V gene lost 7 bases and the J gene lost 2 bases, with 12 bases spanning the gap. CDR3 length equals 14 residues. DNA for the CDR3: TGCGCCAGCTGTATGGGATACACTAATGAAAAACTGTTTTTT. Protein: CASCMGYTNEKLFF.

In this sample, this clonotype turned up a few times. The V call is TRBV15, the J call TRBJ2-1, with D perhaps given as TRBD1 or TRBD2 (5 bases each). Trimming stripped 4 bases from V and 9 bases from J, with 16 bases between. CDR3 length equals 14 residues. Germline CDR1 LNHNV, CDR2 YYDKDF (reference sequence). CDR3 in amino acids: CATSTRGVYREQFF. The DNA for the CDR3 is TGTGCCACCAGCACCCGGGGCGTTTACCGTGAGCAGTTCTTC.

In this sample, this clonotype turned up a few times. The chain employs TRBV4-1 and TRBJ2-3; TRBD1 matches 10 bases. CDR3 length: 17 amino acids. V shed 3 bases, J shed 6 bases, and the junction held 12 bases outside the gene matches. Germline assignment: CDR1 MGHRA and CDR2 YSYEKL. The CDR3 reads CASSHRVIRDRGDTQYF. CDR3 sequence (DNA): TGCGCCAGCAGCCACCGAGTAATCCGGGACAGGGGTGATACGCAGTATTTT.

This clonotype has more than one count but fewer than ten. This chain uses TRBV6-5 with TRBJ2-2; D may be TRBD1 (6 bases). CDR3 length equals 15 residues. The V gene's germline CDR1 is MNHEY and CDR2 SVGAGI. Trimming cost V 2 bases and J 5 bases, with 12 bases left between them. The CDR3 DNA sequence: TGTGCCAGCAGTTACGTGACAGGCGTGACCGGGGAGCTGTTTTTT. Translating gives CASSYVTGVTGELFF.

This clonotype was seen more than once but under ten times. The chain combines TRBV5-6 with TRBJ2-7; D remains ambiguous. With 2 bases removed from V and 6 bases from J, the gap between germline ends came to 9 bases. The germline CDR1 and CDR2 sequences are SGHDT and YYEEEE. The CDR3 covers 12 residues. CDR3 amino acids: CASSLTVTEQYF. CDR3 sequence (DNA): TGTGCCAGCAGCTTAACAGTCACCGAGCAGTACTTC.

CDR3 amino acids: CASSQGRDRASGELFF. The CDR3 nucleotides are TGCGCCAGCAGCCAAGGAAGGGACAGGGCGTCCGGGGAGCTGTTTTTT. The chain combines TRBV4-1 with TRBJ2-2, with 9 bases aligning to TRBD1. Germline-derived CDR1 and CDR2 are MGHRA and YSYEKL. V gave up 1 base and J gave up 6 bases; unmatched junction bases: 6. The CDR3 contains 16 residues.

The V and J genes are TRBV14 and TRBJ2-7, with TRBD1 matching 8 bases. Germline trimming cut 5 bases from V and 5 bases from J; bases unmatched to any gene: 8. This CDR3 region has 14 residues. Per the germline V gene, CDR1 is SGHDN and CDR2 is FVKESK. The CDR3 DNA reads TGTGCCAGCAGCGGGACAGGCAATTTTCACGAGCAGTACTTC. Translation gives CASSGTGNFHEQYF.

This clonotype was recorded a few times. J is TRBJ2-3 and V is TRBV6-2 or TRBV6-3; the D call may be TRBD1 or TRBD2 (5 bases each). Trimming pared 5 bases from V and 5 bases from J, leaving 14 bases between. Germline V gene sequence: CDR1 MNHEY, CDR2 SVGEGT. The CDR3 is 14 amino acids. CDR3 bases: TGTGCCAGCAGTACCTGGGACGGGCAAGATACGCAGTATTTT. It specifies CASSTWDGQDTQYF.

In this sample, this clonotype turned up many times. V and J are TRBV12-3 or TRBV12-4 and TRBJ1-2, with unresolved D. Deletions cut 6 bases from V and 2 bases from J, with 4 bases between. This CDR3 is 11 amino acids long. The CDR3 region is CASSLNYGYTF. For the CDR3, the DNA is TGTGCCAGCAGCTTAAACTATGGCTACACCTTC.

This clonotype was seen only a few times. The V and J genes are TRBV28 and TRBJ2-6, with unresolved D. Germline V gene sequence: CDR1 MDHEN, CDR2 SYDVKM. V was trimmed by 4 bases and J by 2 bases, leaving 12 bases between them. This CDR3 spans 16 amino acids. The CDR3 sequence: CASSYSVIPGANVLTF. In DNA, the CDR3 is TGTGCCAGCAGTTATTCAGTCATCCCTGGGGCCAACGTCCTGACTTTC. Full variable domain (rest looked up from reference TRBV28 and TRBJ2-6): DVKVTQSSRYLVKRTGEKVFLECVQDMDHENMFWYRQDPGLGLRLIYFSYDVKMKEKGDIPEGYSVSREKKERFSLILESASTNQTSMYLCASSYSVIPGANVLTFGAGSRLTVL.

The J gene is TRBJ1-6, the V gene TRBV7-9; 8 bases agree with TRBD1. The CDR3 has 16 residues. V shed 6 bases and J 7 bases; nucleotides not matched to a gene: 11. The germline V gene has CDR1 SEHNR and CDR2 FQNEAQ (reference sequence). CDR3 sequence: CASSSRRTGLNSPLHF. In DNA form, the CDR3 reads TGTGCCAGCAGTTCTCGCCGGACAGGGCTCAATTCACCCCTCCACTTT.

This clonotype has at least ten counts. The chain uses TRBV3-1 and TRBJ1-4; maybe TRBD1 (5 bases). V was trimmed by 7 bases and J by 7 bases, leaving 19 bases between them. The CDR3 extends over 15 amino acids. Germline V CDR1 and CDR2: LGHDT, YNNKEL (reference sequence). The CDR3 DNA is TGTGCCAGCACCCAGGGAGAGGGACCAGGTGAAAAACTGTTTTTT. Residues: CASTQGEGPGEKLFF.

This clonotype was picked up a small number of times. The chain carries TRBV6-1 and TRBJ2-1; TRBD1 or TRBD2 may be the D gene (5 bases each). The ends were cut back, 2 bases at V and 3 bases at J, with 11 bases in the middle. Germline V gene sequence: CDR1 MNHNS, CDR2 SASEGT. The CDR3 has 15 residues. DNA of the CDR3: TGTGCCAGCAGTGAATGGGACGGGTACTACAATGAGCAGTTCTTC. Protein: CASSEWDGYYNEQFF.

This rearrangement joins TRBV19 to TRBJ2-1; TRBD1 or TRBD2 may be the D gene (5 bases each). Deletions cut 1 base from V and 9 bases from J, with 19 bases between. This CDR3 has 16 residues. Germline loops: CDR1 LNHDA, CDR2 SQIVND (reference sequence). The CDR3 region is CASSIGGIHRGVEQFF. CDR3 sequence (DNA): TGTGCCAGTAGTATAGGGGGGATACACCGGGGCGTTGAGCAGTTCTTC. Using reference TRBV19 and TRBJ2-1 for the parts outside the CDR3, the full variable domain is DGGITQSPKYLFRKEGQNVTLSCEQNLNHDAMYWYRQDPGQGLRLIYYSQIVNDFQKGDIAEGYSVSREKKESFPLTVTSAQKNPTAFYLCASSIGGIHRGVEQFFGPGTRLTVL.

This clonotype was counted at least ten times. This rearrangement joins TRBV12-3 or TRBV12-4 to TRBJ2-2, with no clear D. Trimming took off 5 bases at V and 6 bases at J, with 10 bases between the two ends. The CDR3 contains 13 residues. The CDR3 coding sequence is TGTGCCAGCAGTCCCGTCCCGCCCGGGGAGCTGTTTTTT. The encoded protein is CASSPVPPGELFF.